The 9 T cell receptor beta chains presented below share a single source sample, sequenced in a study of beta chain features in type 1 diabetes. Every bit of the isolated RNA underwent reverse transcription, so sequencing read expressed TCRB transcripts. Sequencing was performed with immunoSEQ multiplex PCR; in TCRdb, only in-frame clones are kept and a portion is missing. The table shows roughly 400,000 clones, with approximately 13% occurring only once. Input material: naive CD4+ T cells from blood. These receptors were collected from a young man in good health.

The V call is TRBV30, the J call TRBJ1-1; no reliable D call. The CDR3 has 14 residues. CDR1 is GTSNPN, CDR2 SVGIG, per germline (reference sequence). Trimming stripped 0 bases from V and 0 bases from J, with 8 bases between. The CDR3 spells CAWSVGNMNTEAFF. In DNA form, the CDR3 reads TGTGCCTGGAGTGTGGGCAACATGAACACTGAAGCTTTCTTT.

V and J are TRBV2 and TRBJ2-5, with TRBD1 as a possible D gene (5 bases). The CDR3 runs to 12 residues. Germline V gene sequence: CDR1 SNHLY, CDR2 FYNNEI. V lost 5 bases and J lost 6, with 10 bases in between. The CDR3 coding sequence is TGTGCCAGCAGTCAGGGTAGGAAGACCCAGTACTTC. Amino acid sequence: CASSQGRKTQYF.

This clone was counted only a few times. The CDR3 nucleotides are TGTGCCTGGAGTGTAGGGTTTCAGGGGGCGAATTCGGCTTTCTTT. Its translation: CAWSVGFQGANSAFF. This chain joins TRBV30 and TRBJ1-1; 8 bases are shared with TRBD1. The V gene end was trimmed by 0 bases and the J gene end by 11 bases; junction bases not matched to a gene: 14. CDR3 length equals 15 residues. The germline CDR1 and CDR2 sequences are GTSNPN and SVGIG (reference sequence).

In this sample, this clone turned up a few times. The chain's CDR3 is CASSVGASGELTDTQYF. In DNA form, the CDR3 reads TGTGCCAGCAGCGTAGGGGCTAGCGGCGAACTCACAGATACGCAGTATTTT. The chain uses TRBV9 and TRBJ2-3; 7 positions match TRBD2. The trim removed 0 bases at V and 2 bases at J, leaving 9 bases unmatched. The CDR3 is 17 amino acids. CDR1 and CDR2 from the germline V gene are SGDLS and YYNGEE.

This clone was seen a handful of times. V is TRBV5-4 and J is TRBJ1-2, with D possibly TRBD1 on 5 matching bases. The CDR3 covers 13 residues. Trimming removed 2 bases from V and 5 bases from J, with 10 bases in between. Germline values: CDR1 SGHNT, CDR2 YYREEE (reference sequence). CDR3 residues: CASSFLEGYGYTF. The CDR3 region has the DNA TGTGCCAGCAGCTTTCTAGAGGGGTATGGCTACACCTTC.

This clone appeared a few times. Different DNA sequences within this sample yield the same CDR3. The chain couples TRBV29-1 to TRBJ2-3, with D hard to call. The CDR3 consists of 13 residues. Germline V lookup: CDR1 SQVTM, CDR2 ANQGSEA. Trimming removed 4 bases from V and 2 bases from J, with 10 bases in between. Here the CDR3 DNA reads TGCAGCGTTGGTGGTAGGAACACAGATACGCAGTATTTT. It specifies CSVGGRNTDTQYF.

This clone was seen more than once but under ten times. CDR3 loop: CASSLSAGITTEAFF. The CDR3 coding sequence is TGTGCCAGCAGTTTATCGGCAGGGATTACAACTGAAGCTTTCTTT. The rearrangement joins TRBV27 to TRBJ1-1, with D perhaps TRBD1 (5 bases). In germline, CDR1 is MNHEY, CDR2 SMNVEV (reference sequence). The CDR3 sequence is 15 residues long. Trimming pared 0 bases from V and 5 bases from J, leaving 13 bases between.

This clone was seen more than once but under ten times. This chain joins TRBV29-1 and TRBJ2-5; 11 bases align to TRBD2. Trimming took 6 bases from V and 5 from J; bases not matched to a gene: 11. Germline V gene sequence: CDR1 SQVTM, CDR2 ANQGSEA. The CDR3 sequence is 15 residues long. The CDR3 DNA reads TGCAGCGTCGACGGAACTAGCGGGAGCAGGGAGACCCAGTACTTC. Protein: CSVDGTSGSRETQYF. The full variable domain, with the rest looked up from reference TRBV29-1 and TRBJ2-5, is SAVISQKPSRDICQRGTSLTIQCQVDSQVTMMFWYRQQPGQSLTLIATANQGSEATYESGFVIDKFPISRPNLTFSTLTVSNMSPEDSSIYLCSVDGTSGSRETQYFGPGTRLLVL.

The chain combines TRBV10-2 with TRBJ2-3; 7 bases map to TRBD2. J lost 1 base, V lost 6 bases, and 7 bases had no gene match. The CDR3 is 15 residues long. Germline CDR1 and CDR2: WSHSY and SAAADI. The DNA for the CDR3 is TGCGCCAGCAGCCAAACGGGGGGACGCACAGATACGCAGTATTTT. Amino acid sequence: CASSQTGGRTDTQYF.